Listed below are T cell receptor beta chains from one sample, sequenced in a study of cytomegalovirus exposure and HLA in healthy donors. The table came from immunoSEQ multiplex PCR; TCRdb's copy has only in-frame clones and leaves some out. The sample holds some 120,000 clones, approximately 78% seen once. The specimen was PBMCs. All receptors come from a man between 25 and 39 years old in good health and CMV-seropositive. Both conserved end residues are part of each CDR3. The order of the fields is J gene, V gene, D gene, clone size, CDR3 protein, CDR3 DNA. D genes are given only for firm matches. Only some rows state a clone size, as once, few, many or a class for expanded clones.

>TRBJ2-7|TRBV25-1|TRBD1|once
CASSERRTGSYEQYF
TGTGCCAGCAGTGAAAGGCGGACAGGGTCCTACGAGCAGTACTTC
>TRBJ2-7|TRBV30|-|-
CAWSDSYEQYF
TGTGCCTGGAGTGACAGTTACGAGCAGTACTTC
>TRBJ1-2|TRBV10-3|TRBD1|-
CAISQPGQGNGYTF
TGTGCCATCAGTCAACCGGGACAGGGAAATGGCTACACCTTC
>TRBJ2-7|TRBV6-1|TRBD2|-
CASKALAGEAYEQYF
TGTGCCAGCAAAGCACTAGCGGGAGAGGCCTACGAGCAGTACTTC
>TRBJ2-1|TRBV5-1|-|-
CASSFRGPSRRYNEQFF
TGCGCCAGCAGCTTCAGAGGGCCTTCTAGGAGGTACAATGAGCAGTTCTTC
>TRBJ2-3|TRBV6-4|TRBD2|medium-sized
CASSAAGDGADTQYF
TGTGCCAGCAGTGCAGCGGGAGACGGGGCAGATACGCAGTATTTT
>TRBJ2-7|TRBV7-2|TRBD2|-
CASSLGLAEYEQYF
TGTGCCAGCAGCTTAGGACTAGCGGAATACGAGCAGTACTTC
>TRBJ2-1|TRBV6-1|TRBD2|once
CASSSSSGSYNEQFF
TGTGCCAGCTCATCTTCTAGCGGGTCCTACAATGAGCAGTTCTTC
>TRBJ2-3|TRBV10-3|TRBD1|-
CAISEEGQGTDTQYF
TGTGCCATCAGTGAGGAGGGACAGGGAACAGATACGCAGTATTTT
>TRBJ2-3|TRBV6-4|-|-
CASSDEGAGNGRAFTDTQYF
TGTGCCAGCAGTGACGAGGGGGCTGGGAACGGGAGGGCCTTCACGGATACGCAGTATTTT
>TRBJ2-2|TRBV5-1|-|-
CASSLRVVDGELFF
TGCGCCAGCAGCTTGCGGGTTGTGGACGGGGAGCTGTTTTTT
>TRBJ1-1|TRBV6-1|TRBD1|-
CASRTQGANTEAFF
TGTGCCAGCAGGACACAGGGGGCGAACACTGAAGCTTTCTTT
>TRBJ2-3|TRBV27|TRBD2|-
CASSYLSSGRAGSTDTQYF
TGTGCCAGCAGTTACTTGTCAAGCGGGAGGGCCGGCAGCACAGATACGCAGTATTTT
>TRBJ1-5|TRBV7-9|TRBD1|-
CASSATGGDDNQPQHF
TGTGCCAGCAGCGCTACAGGGGGCGACGACAATCAGCCCCAGCATTTT
>TRBJ2-5|TRBV5-4|TRBD2|-
CAAGAYGRAQETQYF
TGTGCCGCGGGGGCCTACGGGAGGGCCCAAGAGACCCAGTACTTC
>TRBJ2-1|TRBV5-1|TRBD2|-
CASSEGLAGVDEQFF
TGCGCCAGCAGCGAGGGACTAGCGGGCGTCGATGAGCAGTTCTTC
>TRBJ2-5|TRBV6-5|TRBD1|few
CATRLTQGVGQYF
TGTGCCACCCGGCTGACGCAGGGGGTCGGCCAGTACTTC
>TRBJ2-1|TRBV6-1|TRBD2|-
CASSPGLAGSNEQFF
TGTGCCAGCAGTCCGGGACTAGCGGGATCTAATGAGCAGTTCTTC
>TRBJ2-1|TRBV9|TRBD2|once
CASTALAGGSYNEQFF
TGTGCCAGCACCGCCCTAGCGGGAGGATCCTACAATGAGCAGTTCTTC
>TRBJ2-1|TRBV5-1|-|-
CASSPGTGVETSGYNEQFF
TGCGCCAGCAGCCCCGGGACAGGGGTTGAGACTAGCGGTTACAATGAGCAGTTCTTC
>TRBJ1-3|TRBV2|-|-
CASNGETGSGNTIYF
TGTGCCAGCAATGGGGAGACAGGCTCTGGAAACACCATATATTTT
>TRBJ2-7|TRBV9|-|-
CARCGAPIGAPLPDTAQYF
TGTGCCAGGTGCGGGGCCCCGATCGGGGCCCCACTACCCGATACGGCGCAGTACTTC
>TRBJ1-1|TRBV19|TRBD1|few
CASSIFSTGLNTEAFF
TGTGCCAGTAGTATATTCTCGACAGGGCTGAACACTGAAGCTTTCTTT
>TRBJ2-1|TRBV28|-|-
CASSYSEQFF
TGTGCCAGCAGTTACTCCGAGCAGTTCTTC
>TRBJ2-3|TRBV6-1|-|-
CASSESGGLTQYF
TGTGCCAGCAGTGAAAGTGGAGGTTTGACGCAGTATTTT
>TRBJ2-7|TRBV7-2|TRBD2|-
CASSPRLAGNTNQSDEQYF
TGTGCCAGCAGCCCCCGACTAGCGGGAAACACAAACCAAAGCGACGAGCAGTACTTC
>TRBJ1-1|TRBV27|-|-
CASSLSAVRGTEAFF
TGTGCCAGCAGTTTAAGTGCCGTCAGGGGCACTGAAGCTTTCTTT
>TRBJ2-1|TRBV5-1|TRBD1|few
CASSPRTGSSSYNEQFF
TGCGCCAGCAGCCCCCGGACAGGGTCAAGCTCCTACAATGAGCAGTTCTTC
>TRBJ1-1|TRBV5-5|TRBD1|few
CASSLRSLSTGGRTEAFF
TGTGCCAGCAGCTTGCGGTCGCTCTCGACAGGGGGCCGAACTGAAGCTTTCTTT
>TRBJ2-4|TRBV6-5|TRBD1|-
CASSYSRDRDIQYF
TGTGCCAGCAGTTACTCCCGGGACAGGGACATTCAGTACTTC
>TRBJ2-3|TRBV5-1|-|few
CASSLAPDGAYTQYF
TGCGCCAGCAGCTTGGCCCCAGATGGGGCTTATACGCAGTATTTT
>TRBJ2-2|TRBV28|TRBD2|-
CASSISGSGTGELFF
TGTGCCAGCAGTATTAGCGGGTCGGGCACCGGGGAGCTGTTTTTT
>TRBJ2-1|TRBV11-2|-|once
CASSLGAGNEQFF
TGTGCCAGCAGCTTAGGAGCCGGGAATGAGCAGTTCTTC
>TRBJ2-7|TRBV9|TRBD1|-
CASSVTGTGSYEQYF
TGTGCCAGCAGCGTGACCGGGACAGGGTCCTACGAGCAGTACTTC
>TRBJ2-1|TRBV27|-|few
CASSFSSPRDGWGEQFF
TGTGCCAGCAGTTTCTCATCCCCGCGGGACGGTTGGGGTGAGCAGTTCTTC
>TRBJ1-5|TRBV7-8|TRBD1|-
CASSWDRGNQPQHF
TGTGCCAGCAGCTGGGACAGGGGCAATCAGCCCCAGCATTTT
>TRBJ2-5|TRBV4-1|-|-
CASSHPGETQYF
TGCGCCAGCAGCCACCCGGGGGAGACCCAGTACTTC
>TRBJ2-2|TRBV25-1|TRBD2|-
CASSEYGGTTRTGELFF
TGTGCCAGCAGTGAATATGGGGGGACTACGAGGACCGGGGAGCTGTTTTTT
>TRBJ2-7|TRBV5-1|-|few
CASRPSEGYEQYF
TGCGCCAGCAGGCCATCGGAGGGCTACGAGCAGTACTTC
>TRBJ1-4|TRBV5-1|-|-
CASSLTRGDEKLFF
TGCGCCAGCAGCTTAACCAGGGGAGATGAAAAACTGTTTTTT
>TRBJ2-1|TRBV29-1|TRBD2|-
CSGCEREGPYNEQFF
TGCAGCGGATGTGAGCGGGAGGGCCCTTACAATGAGCAGTTCTTC